This T cell receptor (beta chain) was obtained from a study of breast tumors, draining lymph nodes, adjacent tissues. Study outcomes and limitations: Tumors had less TCR diversity than lymph nodes, more than nontumor tissue. The data were judged consistent with most tumor T cells coming from lymph node and expanding in tumor. Data only fit, rather than demonstrated, lymph node origin of most tumor T cells. Luminal-like breast cancer showed significantly higher tumor–nontumor repertoire similarity than basal-like.

In its sample, this clonotype was seen many times. Its specificity is unknown. The lymph nodes were axillary draining lymph nodes from breast cancer patients. The germline CDR1 and CDR2 sequences are LNHDA and SQIVND (reference sequence). V dropped 3 bases and J dropped 4 bases, with 7 bases sitting between them. The CDR3 is 13 residues long. TCRdb analysed the multiplex PCR reads with MiXCR anew, one entry per CDR3 protein. Of some 230,000 distinct CDR3 sequences listed, under 40% are singletons. The sequenced sample consisted of axillary lymph node tissue. The V gene is TRBV19, the J gene TRBJ2-1; D gene uncertain. This TCR derives from a female donor with breast cancer. Some clones in this sample may be carry-over from other donors' samples. This CDR3 is CASSIDQYNEQFF. For the CDR3, the DNA is TGTGCCAGTAGTATTGACCAGTACAATGAGCAGTTCTTC.